This T cell receptor (beta chain) was sequenced in a study of cytomegalovirus exposure and HLA in healthy donors. The primer mix had 60 Vbeta and 13 Jbeta primers. Profiling relied on immunoSEQ multiplex PCR, and the TCRdb table lists in-frame clones only, not all of them. This sample's table has tens of thousands of clones. Worth noting for this clone: Its matching antigen is unknown.

In germline, CDR1 is LNHDA, CDR2 SQIVND (reference sequence). The CDR3 spans 15 residues. The V gene end was trimmed by 7 bases and the J gene end by 4 bases; junction bases not matched to a gene: 4. Study-wide findings and caveats: Most of the CMV-associated TCR beta chains (in a later analysis) appeared to be HLA-restricted. Later work found that TCR association rates differed between HLA loci; DRB1 had the most and HLA-C the fewest.

Sequenced sample: PBMCs. The origin of this receptor is a woman aged 55-70 years in good health and CMV-seronegative. The J gene is TRBJ2-2, the V gene TRBV19; 12 nucleotides agree with TRBD2. This CDR3 is CASTRLAGVTGELFF. CDR3 bases: TGTGCCAGTACACGACTAGCGGGAGTCACCGGGGAGCTGTTTTTT. The variable domain in full, with the rest retrieved from reference TRBV19 and TRBJ2-2, is DGGITQSPKYLFRKEGQNVTLSCEQNLNHDAMYWYRQDPGQGLRLIYYSQIVNDFQKGDIAEGYSVSREKKESFPLTVTSAQKNPTAFYLCASTRLAGVTGELFFGEGSRLTVL.